This TCR beta chain was sequenced during a study of OX40 agonist ivuxolimab in advanced cancers. The data were produced by immunoSEQ multiplex PCR, yet TCRdb's version contains in-frame clones alone and is incomplete. Of 55,000 to 75,000 clones detected, around 84% appear once; the ten largest clones hold around 8.2%. This clone showed up just a few times. The CDR3 runs to 19 residues. The V end lost 0 bases, the J end lost 10 bases, and 25 bases lay between the germline ends. CDR1 and CDR2 (germline): LNHDA, SQIVND (reference sequence). On cycle 4 day 1 and cycle 7 day 1, as well as at baseline, blood was sampled.

The starting material was CD4+ or CD8+ T cells sorted from blood, obtained in a trial of the OX40 agonist ivuxolimab. This chain connects TRBV19 to TRBJ1-6, with D possibly TRBD1 on 6 matching bases. The origin of this receptor is an adult with an advanced solid tumor such as melanoma, head and neck, liver or kidney cancer. The CDR3 sequence: CASSIESRWGAPSVSPLHF. CDR3 sequence (DNA): TGTGCCAGTAGTATAGAAAGCCGTTGGGGGGCCCCGAGTGTATCACCCCTCCACTTT.